This entry lists 14 T cell receptor beta chains sequenced from one sample in a study of blood T cell repertoires in COVID-19. Produced via immunoSEQ multiplex PCR; TCRdb's table is partial and in-frame only. The table records 150,000 to 200,000 clones, 84% of them present only once. Sequenced material: peripheral blood. These receptors all come from a young man with active or convalescent COVID-19.

The CDR3 DNA follows: TGTGCCAGCAGCTTTAGGGACAGACCTAATTCACCCCTCCACTTT. Encoded protein: CASSFRDRPNSPLHF. The chain links TRBV5-4 to TRBJ1-6; 7 nucleotides match TRBD1. Germline values: CDR1 SGHNT, CDR2 YYREEE (reference sequence). V gave up 2 bases and J gave up 6 bases; unmatched junction bases: 5. This CDR3 is built from 15 residues.

The CDR3 here is CASSPGLAGGFRGETQYF. DNA for the CDR3: TGTGCCAGCAGTCCCGGACTAGCGGGAGGATTTAGGGGAGAGACCCAGTACTTC. V gene TRBV3-1 (or the pseudogene TRBV3-2) combines with J gene TRBJ2-5; 14 bases fit TRBD2. With 6 bases clipped from V and 4 bases from J, the junction kept 13 bases outside the gene matches. Germline CDR1 and CDR2: LGHDT and YNNKEL (reference sequence). The CDR3 sequence is 18 residues long.

CDR3: CASSLLYSGGAPFEQYF. Written as DNA, the CDR3 is TGTGCCAGCAGCTTACTTTATAGCGGGGGGGCCCCGTTCGAGCAGTACTTC. The V call is TRBV7-2, the J call TRBJ2-7, with 11 nucleotides matching TRBD2. Germline CDR1 reads SGHTA; CDR2 reads FQGNSA. Losses at the gene ends were 2 bases for V and 6 bases for J; bases not matched to a gene: 12. The CDR3 spans 17 residues.

This clone came up many times. The chain uses TRBV7-6 and TRBJ1-5; 8 bases are a match to TRBD1. Germline V CDR1 and CDR2: SGHVS, FNYEAQ. This CDR3 is built from 17 residues. Trimming removed 1 base from V and 5 bases from J; junction bases left unmatched: 10. The CDR3 loop reads CASSLVIDRGRDQPQHF. The CDR3 nucleotides read TGTGCCAGCAGCTTAGTTATCGACAGGGGCCGGGATCAGCCCCAGCATTTT.

The V gene is TRBV6-5, the J gene TRBJ1-6; D is undetermined. V lost 6 bases, J lost 1 base, and 10 bases lay in between. This CDR3 is 15 amino acids long. CDR1 and CDR2 from the germline V gene are MNHEY and SVGAGI. The CDR3 region has the DNA TGTGCCAGCAGGAGAGAGAGATCCTATAATTCACCCCTCCACTTT. This sequence encodes CASRRERSYNSPLHF.

The chain has TRBV6-6 and TRBJ2-5, with D perhaps matching TRBD1 (5 bases). The CDR3 totals 15 residues. The V gene lost 2 bases and the J gene lost 2 bases, with 12 bases spanning the gap. CDR1 MNHNY and CDR2 SVGAGI come from the germline V gene (reference sequence). CDR3 DNA: TGTGCCAGCAGTTACGGGGCAACCCTACAAGAGACCCAGTACTTC. It yields the protein CASSYGATLQETQYF.

The chain uses TRBV9 and TRBJ1-2, with D possibly matching TRBD1 (5 bases). Germline CDR1 reads SGDLS; CDR2 reads YYNGEE. The CDR3 contains 12 residues. The V gene lost 5 bases and the J gene lost 4 bases, with 9 bases spanning the gap. The CDR3 loop reads CASSDSVYGYTF. The CDR3 DNA reads TGTGCCAGCAGTGACAGCGTCTATGGCTACACCTTC.

This clone occurred many times. CDR3 DNA sequence: TGTGCCAGTAGTACCCCCGGGACACCGACCGGGGAGCTGTTTTTT. Its translation is CASSTPGTPTGELFF. The rearrangement uses TRBV19 and TRBJ2-2; tentative D call: TRBD1 (6 bases). V shed 4 bases and J shed 5 bases, with 14 bases lying between them. The V gene's germline CDR1 is LNHDA and CDR2 SQIVND (reference sequence). The CDR3 runs to 15 residues.

The chain has TRBV5-1 and TRBJ2-5; 7 nucleotides match TRBD2. The V segment lost 1 base and the J segment 3 bases; nucleotides outside the gene matches: 6. Germline V gene sequence: CDR1 SGHRS, CDR2 YFSETQ. The CDR3 contains 15 residues. CDR3 region: CASSLTGLPEETQYF. In DNA form, the CDR3 reads TGCGCCAGCAGCTTGACGGGACTACCCGAAGAGACCCAGTACTTC.

This sequence joins TRBV6-5 and TRBJ1-2, with a possible D match to TRBD1 (5 bases). This CDR3 spans 15 amino acids. The V end was cut by 0 bases, the J end by 8 bases, with 16 bases between. Germline V gene lookup returns CDR1 MNHEY and CDR2 SVGAGI. The CDR3 DNA reads as TGTGCCAGCAGTTACTCGATCACTCCAGGGTTCGGCTACACCTTC. Its translation: CASSYSITPGFGYTF.

CDR3 sequence reads: CASSIETGQEIQPQHF. CDR3 DNA sequence: TGTGCCAGTAGTATAGAGACGGGACAGGAAATTCAGCCCCAGCATTTT. The J gene is TRBJ1-5, the V gene TRBV19; 8 positions agree with TRBD1. Germline V lookup: CDR1 LNHDA, CDR2 SQIVND (reference sequence). CDR3 length: 16 residues. The V segment lost 0 bases and the J segment 6 bases; nucleotides outside the gene matches: 7.

In its sample, this clone was seen a few times. The rearrangement joins TRBV9 to TRBJ2-2; D gene uncertain. CDR3 length: 14 residues. V was trimmed by 0 bases and J by 5 bases, leaving 8 bases between them. Germline V CDR1 and CDR2: SGDLS, YYNGEE. The CDR3, as DNA: TGTGCCAGCAGCGTAGCTTTGCGTACCGGGGAGCTGTTTTTT. Translated, it gives CASSVALRTGELFF. Supplemented by reference TRBV9 and TRBJ2-2, the full variable domain reads DSGVTQTPKHLITATGQRVTLRCSPRSGDLSVYWYQQSLDQGLQFLIQYYNGEERAKGNILERFSAQQFPDLHSELNLSSLELGDSALYFCASSVALRTGELFFGEGSRLTVL.

This chain links TRBV9 with TRBJ1-2; D is unresolved. The CDR3 length is 12 residues. In germline, CDR1 is SGDLS, CDR2 YYNGEE. V was clipped by 3 bases and J by 8 bases, with 11 bases between them. CDR3 loop: CASSGQGLGYTF. CDR3 in DNA: TGTGCCAGCAGCGGACAAGGTCTCGGCTACACCTTC.

This clone was observed once. This chain connects TRBV27 to TRBJ2-1; 11 nucleotides line up with TRBD1. The CDR3 sequence is 15 residues long. V dropped 4 bases and J dropped 3; count of bases not matched to a gene: 2. Germline CDR1 is MNHEY and CDR2 is SMNVEV (reference sequence). CDR3: CASSSDRGLYNEQFF. The CDR3 DNA reads TGTGCCAGCAGTTCGGACAGGGGGCTCTACAATGAGCAGTTCTTC.